This TCR beta chain was obtained from a study of cytomegalovirus exposure and HLA in healthy donors (TCRdb year 2017). The study in broad terms: An earlier analysis of around 600 of the donors reported approximately 270 Gb of sequence data and 120 million or so unique TCR beta sequences from about 180 million T cells. High-throughput TCR immunosequencing, statistical association of individual TCRs with disease status, and machine learning were combined to predict cytomegalovirus infection status. To study patterns of TCR occurrence, a later analysis re-analyzed previously published TCR beta repertoires from several hundred donors and added high-resolution HLA genotyping. Besides the first cohort of hundreds of subjects, a separate validation cohort made up of 120 different subjects was used. Typing coverage differed by locus: A, B, C, DRB1 and DQB1 were typed in roughly 620-630 donors, DQA1 in roughly 500, DPA1 in 600 to 610, and DPB1 in just under 480. The genetic ancestry cluster associated with self-reported Caucasian donors included 65% to 90% of the 398 genotyped donors. Every discovery cohort repertoire had been produced on one sequencing platform. Rather than using new phenotypic data, the later analysis identified candidate immune exposures from TCR beta sequences and from how often those sequences occurred across donors. Genome-wide SNP genotypes for about three fifths of the 666 donors were used in a later genetic analysis, which treated that subset as a discovery cohort. HLA typing covered class I and class II loci at four-digit resolution. Using immunosequencing, the study profiled T cell repertoires from roughly 650 subjects and related those repertoires to cytomegalovirus serostatus. Donor age, sex, ethnicity and CMV serostatus were collected together with the repertoire data. Roughly 5 DR-DQ haplotypes were treated as single units for association and clustering because of strong linkage in the cohort. An earlier analysis of fewer than 700 of the donors applied high-throughput TCR beta sequencing to assess whether each TCR beta V gene segment acted as functional or pseudogenic. Among under 450 genotyped donors of the cohort, an average of around 240,000 unique TCR beta nucleotide sequences were sequenced per donor, roughly 20% of them non-productive. The aim of the study was to test whether cataloging public T cell receptors could identify signatures of past pathogen exposure. Approximately 310 gigabases of sequencing data and tens of millions of unique TCR sequences were included in an early release covering about 600 HLA-typed donors.

Details on this clone: It has no known antigen specificity. Base qualities were left out, and no much larger clone turns up one base away.

Library construction relied on the immunoSEQ multiplex PCR assay. A mixture of 60 forward primers for TCR Vbeta segments and 13 reverse primers for TCR Jbeta segments was used in the multiplex PCR. The CDR3 region of rearranged TCR beta genes was amplified from genomic DNA with a multiplex PCR assay. Amplified TCR beta libraries were sequenced as 87-base-pair reads on the Illumina HiSeq System. Regarding the original processing steps: Across the 700 or so repertoires, a later analysis counted tens of millions of unique TCR beta chains, 9 million to 14 million of which were shared by at least two donors. A nearest-neighbor algorithm error-corrected the raw reads and collapsed the reads into unique sequences, merging closely related sequences to remove PCR and sequencing errors. CDR3 sequences were aligned to IMGT reference sequences to assign V, D and J gene segments. For a sequence to be retained, at least a six-nucleotide match to both a V gene segment and a J gene segment was required. Rearrangements were called productive when the CDR3 lacked stop codons and stayed in frame with V and J; all others were non-productive. CDR3 was defined by IMGT convention, running from the second conserved V-encoded cysteine to the conserved J-encoded phenylalanine. The earlier analysis of about 610 of the donors excluded any sequence lacking an unambiguous match to a single V gene segment. An earlier analysis of 587 of the donors classified V segments as functional when productive rearrangements were above 56.7% and as segregating when the standard deviation between donors was above 5%. A statistical classification framework was built for diagnosing cytomegalovirus status from the catalog of TCR beta chain sequences. V and J gene assignment, in a later analysis, came from comparing TCR nucleotide sequences with IMGT/GENE-DB human TR gene sequences. In a later analysis, CDR3 sequences and most-parsimonious VDJ recombination scenarios were assigned using the TCRdist pipeline. In a later analysis, every TCR beta chain was defined by the combination of its CDR3 amino acid sequence and its V-gene family, and reads without a unique V-gene family were dropped. As a way to deal with suspected cross-contamination and a sequencing artifact, a later analysis dropped 640 or so nucleotide sequences that were highly shared and had low generation probability. In a later analysis, a clonal expansion index was calculated for each public chain from normalized within-repertoire ranks of inferred template counts. A later analysis computed generation probabilities with a VDJ recombination model fitted to out-of-frame rearrangements, and checked the results against IGoR. In a later analysis, hypergeometric tests were used to score TCR-TCR, TCR-HLA and TCR-CMV co-occurrence, with a repertoire-size bias correction applied to TCR pairs. A later analysis estimated false discovery rates by permuting HLA or CMV assignments 20 times. In a later analysis, co-occurring TCRs were grouped using DBSCAN, with TCRdist sequence similarity added in when clustering inside HLA-allele-positive subsets. For co-occurrence clustering, repertoires with fewer than 30,000 or more than 120,000 public chains were excluded, along with 5 or 6 repertoires with anomalous nucleotide sharing. Entries here come from immuneACCESS through TCRdb and include only in-frame sequences with V and J called. Some clones fail to appear in such tables; in the studies checked, an unresolved V gene covers under half of the shortfall, and the cause of the remainder is unknown. The DNA was the basis for D and trimming; V, J and clone size are from that table. The table for this sample lists fewer than 110,000 clones; around 65% of them were counted only once. About 3.5% of the sample is held by the ten biggest clonotypes.

In total, roughly 670 healthy bone marrow donors made up the cohort. All cohort members were sampled while nominally healthy, although unrecorded immune exposures were likely present. The donor tested CMV seronegative and was one of the 352 seronegative cohort members. Every donor gave a peripheral blood sample, and the peripheral blood mononuclear cells from that sample were used for TCR beta sequencing. The Qiagen DNeasy Blood Extraction Kit was used to extract genomic DNA from the blood cell samples. Broader findings and caveats from the paper: The only immune exposure information available for the cohort was CMV serostatus. The study gave a list of under 200 TCR beta chains associated with cytomegalovirus. A further reported finding was that TCR beta sequences accurately predicted the HLA-A and HLA-B alleles for most subjects in the first cohort. A later analysis found that TCR association rates varied across HLA loci, with DRB1 alleles showing the most associated TCRs and HLA-C alleles the fewest. Most TCR sequences were seen in very few donors, while some public TCRs were found in many individuals. Only TCR beta chains were sequenced in this cohort, and the absence of alpha or paired-chain data limited detectable features. Cytomegalovirus status was reported to be diagnosed by the classifier with high specificity and sensitivity in both the original and validation cohorts. Seventeen rarely observed V segments, including chromosome 9 orphons, were excluded from the earlier analysis of approximately 600 of the donors because counts were too low. According to the authors, the approach could potentially be generalized to other disease states and immunological phenotypes. Correlated functional status among segregating V segments might reflect linkage disequilibrium, but an unknown experimental factor could not be ruled out. Compared with equally common non-associated chains, HLA-associated TCR beta chains in a later analysis were more clonally expanded and had lower generation probabilities. Because HLA typing was unavailable for some donors at each locus, only the typed subset was used in association tests. Specific HLA alleles were associated with 16,951 TCR beta sequences at a false discovery rate of 0.05 in a later analysis. V-gene and J-gene trimming of TCR beta chains was associated with a missense DCLRE1C variant in a later genetic analysis, and the association was replicated in an independent cohort. Presence/absence analyses assumed roughly uniform sequencing depth across donors, an assumption that may not hold. A later analysis found that most CMV-associated TCR beta chains appeared HLA-restricted, with HLA associations seemingly driven largely by CMV exposure. In an earlier analysis of 500 to 650 of the donors, most TCR beta V segments appeared in productive rearrangements about 87% or about 30% of the time, broadly matching IMGT annotations. When HLA alleles, especially DR and DQ, strongly co-occurred, attributing TCR associations to individual alleles was difficult. Compared with the approximately 670-donor mean, donors in an Asian-associated ancestry cluster had fewer N-insertions in productive TCRs, according to a later genetic analysis. A few of the identified cytomegalovirus-associated TCR beta chains were confirmed in vitro to be specific for cytomegalovirus antigens. A cluster of highly shared sequence variants was judged likely to be a technical artifact of the sequencing pipeline. According to a later analysis, parvovirus B19, influenza, CMV and Epstein-Barr virus appeared linked to several top co-occurrence clusters.

This sequence was found in a woman aged 45-59 years in good health and CMV-seronegative. Sequencing was done on a sample of PBMCs.

The nucleotides are TGTGCCAGCAGTTTTTACCCCCAGGGCAGGAGCTCCTACGAGCAGTACTTC. It codes for CASSFYPQGRSSYEQYF. This sequence uses TRBV27 and TRBJ2-7, and possibly TRBD1, on 5 matching bases. V is pared back by 3 bases and J by 0 bases, with 18 bases lying between the germline termini. Measured from the cysteine to the phenylalanine, the CDR3 is 17 residues long. CDR3 DNA is the only sequence kept; it has 51 bases, read in frame from the first base. CDR1 MNHEY and CDR2 SMNVEV were looked up in the germline V gene (reference sequence).